These 14 T cell receptor beta chains share one sample of origin, sequenced in a study of blood T cell repertoires in COVID-19. Produced via immunoSEQ multiplex PCR; TCRdb's table is partial and in-frame only. The sample consists of fewer than 350,000 clones, approximately 91% of them appearing once. Sequencing was carried out using PBMCs or T cells enriched from blood (not recorded which). The receptors come from a woman aged 40 to 50 with acute COVID-19.

The chain employs TRBV19 and TRBJ2-4; 8 bases line up with TRBD1. The trim removed 4 bases at V and 8 bases at J, leaving 10 bases unmatched. CDR3 length: 15 amino acids. Germline assignment: CDR1 LNHDA and CDR2 SQIVND (reference sequence). CDR3 protein: CASSKRSGGLDIQYF. In DNA form, the CDR3 reads TGTGCCAGTAGTAAGCGATCAGGGGGCCTGGACATTCAGTACTTC.

The chain combines TRBV30 with TRBJ1-5; D unresolved. CDR1 is GTSNPN, CDR2 SVGIG, per germline (reference sequence). With 3 bases removed from V and 3 bases from J, the gap between germline ends came to 9 bases. The CDR3 has 13 residues. As DNA, the CDR3 is TGTGCCTGGAGCGGGGAGATCAATCAGCCCCAGCATTTT. It codes for CAWSGEINQPQHF.

The chain employs TRBV5-1 and TRBJ2-2; unclear D gene. CDR1 is SGHRS and CDR2 is YFSETQ in the germline V gene. The ends were cut back, 5 bases at V and 4 bases at J, with 9 bases in the middle. CDR3 length equals 13 residues. The CDR3 protein is CASRAEFTGELFF. In DNA, the CDR3 is TGCGCCAGCAGGGCGGAATTCACCGGGGAGCTGTTTTTT.

This clone was recorded once. This chain links TRBV2 with TRBJ1-2; D not certain. Germline CDR1 SNHLY, CDR2 FYNNEI. With 3 bases removed from V and 4 bases from J, the gap between germline ends came to 9 bases. The CDR3 loop spans 13 amino acids. DNA of the CDR3: TGTGCCAGCAGTGATATAGATACCTATGGCTACACCTTC. Encoded protein: CASSDIDTYGYTF.

The gene calls are TRBV19 and TRBJ2-6; D is unclear. This CDR3 comprises 17 residues. Trimming shortened V by 5 bases and J by 0 bases, and 14 bases separated the two germline ends. Germline CDR1 LNHDA, CDR2 SQIVND (reference sequence). This CDR3 is CASSSYSGLSGANVLTF. CDR3 bases: TGTGCCAGTAGTTCGTACTCGGGTCTCTCTGGGGCCAACGTCCTGACTTTC.

This chain uses TRBV30 with TRBJ2-2; 12 bases line up with TRBD2. Looked up from germline, CDR1 is GTSNPN and CDR2 is SVGIG (reference sequence). Trimming cost V 2 bases and J 7 bases; bases outside gene matches: 8. This CDR3 region has 16 residues. CDR3 DNA sequence: TGTGCCTGGAGTACGACTAGCGGGAGTTTAGTCGGGGAGCTGTTTTTT. Translated: CAWSTTSGSLVGELFF.

The chain recombines TRBV6-5 with TRBJ1-5; possibly TRBD1 for D (5 bases). V lost 0 bases and J lost 5, with 11 bases in between. Per germline, CDR1 MNHEY and CDR2 SVGAGI. This CDR3 is built from 15 residues. CDR3: CASSYSAGDHQPQHF. DNA of the CDR3: TGTGCCAGCAGTTACTCGGCGGGGGATCATCAGCCCCAGCATTTT.

The chain has TRBV2 and TRBJ1-3; D gene uncertain. The CDR3 covers 14 residues. The V end lost 7 bases, the J end lost 6 bases, and 16 bases lay between the germline ends. The germline CDR1 and CDR2 sequences are SNHLY and FYNNEI. Written as DNA, the CDR3 is TGTGCCAGCAATGCTTATGCGGTTAAAAACACCATATATTTT. Its protein product is CASNAYAVKNTIYF.

J is TRBJ1-6 and V is TRBV11-1, with 9 bases fitting TRBD1. From germline, CDR1 is SGHAT and CDR2 FQDESV (reference sequence). Losses at the gene ends were 1 base for V and 10 bases for J; bases not matched to a gene: 5. This CDR3 is 15 amino acids long. As DNA, the CDR3 is TGTGCCAGCAGCTTAGAGGGACAGGGAAGATCACCCCTCCACTTT. It yields the protein CASSLEGQGRSPLHF.

The rearrangement uses TRBV7-2 and TRBJ2-1; the D gene is possibly TRBD1 (6 bases). V lost 7 bases to trimming and J lost 10 bases, with 23 bases between them. CDR1 SGHTA and CDR2 FQGNSA come from the germline V gene. CDR3 length: 15 residues. Written as DNA, the CDR3 is TGTGCCAGCACCCAGGGGTCTAAGAGGTATGGAGAGCAGTTCTTC. Protein: CASTQGSKRYGEQFF.

The chain couples TRBV3-1 (or the pseudogene TRBV3-2) to TRBJ2-3, with a weak D call TRBD2 (5 bases). Germline assignment: CDR1 LGHDT and CDR2 YNNKEL (reference sequence). The CDR3 loop spans 14 amino acids. V was clipped by 1 base and J by 0 bases, with 5 bases between them. CDR3 residues: CASSQAGSTDTQYF. DNA for the CDR3: TGTGCCAGCAGCCAAGCGGGAAGCACAGATACGCAGTATTTT.

This rearrangement joins TRBV6-5 to TRBJ2-7, with D perhaps matching TRBD2 (5 bases). Trimming left V 6 bases short and J 6 bases short, with 12 bases between. The CDR3 runs to 12 residues. Germline V gene data show CDR1 as MNHEY and CDR2 as SVGAGI. CDR3 coding DNA: TGTGCCAGCAGCGAGGGTACGCTCGAGCAGTACTTC. This sequence encodes CASSEGTLEQYF.

The rearrangement joins TRBV19 to TRBJ1-5; D might be TRBD1 (5 bases). CDR1 is LNHDA, CDR2 SQIVND, per germline (reference sequence). V was shortened by 2 bases and J by 1 base, with 21 bases between the two germline ends. CDR3 size: 19 residues. CDR3 nucleotides: TGTGCCAGTAGTATATTCTCCCAGGACACCCCCTTAAGCAATCAGCCCCAGCATTTT. Its translation is CASSIFSQDTPLSNQPQHF. Drawing the rest from reference TRBV19 and TRBJ1-5, the complete variable domain is DGGITQSPKYLFRKEGQNVTLSCEQNLNHDAMYWYRQDPGQGLRLIYYSQIVNDFQKGDIAEGYSVSREKKESFPLTVTSAQKNPTAFYLCASSIFSQDTPLSNQPQHFGDGTRLSIL.

The V call is TRBV28, the J call TRBJ2-7; D ambiguous. Trimming took off 3 bases at V and 2 bases at J, with 17 bases between the two ends. Per germline, CDR1 MDHEN and CDR2 SYDVKM. The CDR3 consists of 16 residues. CDR3 in amino acids: CASSFGLWQVTYEQYF. The CDR3 DNA reads TGTGCCAGCAGTTTCGGTCTTTGGCAGGTCACCTACGAGCAGTACTTC.